This T cell receptor (beta chain) was identified in a study of T cells in Graves' hyperthyroidism and ophthalmopathy. Study-wide context: Before any treatment, at initial diagnosis, peripheral blood was collected. The study, taken as a whole, reports: A model using 13 V-J features told ophthalmopathy apart from stable hyperthyroidism. Most thyroid clonotypes expanded above 0.001 were also detected in blood.

Per the germline V gene, CDR1 is MNHEY and CDR2 is SMNVEV (reference sequence). The CDR3 spans 14 residues. The junction had 5 bases not matched to a gene; V was cut back by 9 bases and J by 4 bases. Absent ophthalmopathy progression within 18 months defined stable Graves' hyperthyroidism. This clonotype came up many times. What it binds is unknown. TCR beta CDR3 regions were amplified from RNA. In the first-round RT-PCR of the TCR CDR3, the HTBI primer set was used. A single record per CDR3 protein comes from TCRdb applying MiXCR to the multiplex PCR reads. The sample lists under 650,000 distinct CDR3 sequences; around 15% were seen once.

Source material: blood. The clonotype was recovered from a woman aged 30 to 39 with Graves' hyperthyroidism. This sequence joins TRBV27 and TRBJ2-1, with 11 bases fitting TRBD2. CDR3 DNA sequence: TGTGCCAGTAAGGGACTAGCGGATTACAATGAGCAGTTCTTC. This translates into CASKGLADYNEQFF.